This T cell receptor (beta chain) was obtained from a study of molecular identifiers for immune sequencing clone quantification. On the study more broadly: Replicate experiments took RNA from roughly 18,000 or 92,000 naive CD8 cells, divided it five ways and sequenced four.

Study-wide results and caveats: In a background of about 1 million naive cells, spiked Jurkat TCR RNA from one cell was reportedly detectable.

Researchers sorted naive CD8 T cells as cells that were CD8+CD4-CCR7+CD45RA+. In preparing bulk TCR libraries, previously described methods and listed TCR primers were used. TCRdb redid the calling of the PCR reads with MiXCR, one entry per CDR3 protein. Found here are approximately 670,000 distinct CDR3 sequences, just under 20% of them singletons; the top ten hold 0.85%. In this sample, this clonotype turned up many times. No antigen is known for it. CDR3 size: 17 residues. V trimming: 0 bases; J trimming: 4 bases; junction bases outside the gene matches: 9. The germline CDR1 and CDR2 sequences are SGHDN and FVKESK.

The TCR was taken from a human donor in good health. Some libraries in this study had Jurkat cell RNA spiked in. Sample: naive CD8+ T cells from blood, with Jurkat cell RNA spiked in. As to subset: FACS-sorted CD8+CD4-CCR7+CD45RA+ naive T cells. The gene calls are TRBV14 and TRBJ1-2; TRBD1 aligns across 9 bases. CDR3 bases: TGTGCCAGCAGCCAAGATGGGGGACAGGGATTTTTCTATGGCTACACCTTC. Translating it yields CASSQDGGQGFFYGYTF.